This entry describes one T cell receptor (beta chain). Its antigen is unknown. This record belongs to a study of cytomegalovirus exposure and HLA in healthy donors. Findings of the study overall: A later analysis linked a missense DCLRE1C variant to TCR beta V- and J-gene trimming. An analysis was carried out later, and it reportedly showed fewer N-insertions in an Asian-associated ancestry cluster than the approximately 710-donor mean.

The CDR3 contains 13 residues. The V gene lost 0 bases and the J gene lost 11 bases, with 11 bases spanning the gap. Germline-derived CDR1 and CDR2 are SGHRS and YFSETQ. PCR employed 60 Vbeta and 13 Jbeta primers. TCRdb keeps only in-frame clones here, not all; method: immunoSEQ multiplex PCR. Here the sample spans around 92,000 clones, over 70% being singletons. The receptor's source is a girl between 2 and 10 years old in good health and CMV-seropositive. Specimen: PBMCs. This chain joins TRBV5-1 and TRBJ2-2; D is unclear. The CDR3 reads CASSLVGQSELFF. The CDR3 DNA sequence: TGCGCCAGCAGCTTGGTGGGCCAATCCGAGCTGTTTTTT.